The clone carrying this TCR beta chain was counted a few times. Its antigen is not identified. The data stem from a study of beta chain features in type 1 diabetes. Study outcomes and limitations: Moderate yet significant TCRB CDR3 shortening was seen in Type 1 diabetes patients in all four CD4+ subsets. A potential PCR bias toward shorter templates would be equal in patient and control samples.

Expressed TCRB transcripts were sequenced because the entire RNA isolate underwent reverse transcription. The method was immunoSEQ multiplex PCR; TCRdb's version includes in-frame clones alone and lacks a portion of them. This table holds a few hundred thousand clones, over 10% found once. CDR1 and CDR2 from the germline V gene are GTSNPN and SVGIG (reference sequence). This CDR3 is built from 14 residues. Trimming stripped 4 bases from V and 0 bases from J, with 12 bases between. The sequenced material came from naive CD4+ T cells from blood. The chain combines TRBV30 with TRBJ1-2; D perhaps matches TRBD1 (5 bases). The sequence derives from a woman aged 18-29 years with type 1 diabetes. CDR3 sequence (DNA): TGTGCCTGGATCGGAGGGGAGACTAACTATGGCTACACCTTC. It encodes CAWIGGETNYGYTF.